This T cell receptor (beta chain) was sequenced for a study of human T cells and chemical hapten exposure. J lost 5 bases, V lost 4 bases, and 4 bases had no gene match. Germline-derived CDR1 and CDR2 are SQVTM and ANQGSEA. The CDR3 totals 14 residues. Using its own MiXCR run on the RACE reads, TCRdb lists one record per CDR3 protein. The sample lists 80,000 to 95,000 distinct CDR3 sequences; around 10% were seen once. The time point here: patch test 1, 2 weeks after DPC sensitization. Indicated treatment: therapeutic diphenylcyclopropenone sensitization with weekly scalp DPC. This chain joins TRBV29-1 and TRBJ2-1, with TRBD2 matching 11 bases. This sample comprised whole blood, obtained in connection with sensitization to the hapten diphenylcyclopropenone (DPC). The receptor was isolated from a woman aged 45-65 years with alopecia areata. Some clones in this sample may be carry-over from other donors' samples. In nucleotides, the CDR3 is TGCAGCGTTGTTCCGACTAGCGGGGACAATGAGCAGTTCTTC. It yields the protein CSVVPTSGDNEQFF.